The clone carrying this TCR beta chain occurred a few times. This sample was taken from a study of lymphopenia after photon versus proton radiotherapy. The method was immunoSEQ multiplex PCR; TCRdb's version includes in-frame clones alone and lacks a portion of them. The sample shows thousands of clones, 88% of them seen only once. This CDR3 has 16 residues. Trimming cost V 2 bases and J 3 bases, with 17 bases left between them. Germline assignment: CDR1 MGHRA and CDR2 YSYEKL. The V gene is TRBV4-1, the J gene TRBJ2-7, with a weak D call TRBD2 (5 bases). This sequence was found in a young man with gastric cancer. The specimen comprised peripheral blood, sampled from a patient treated with photon-based radiotherapy. The CDR3 is CASSQHPWRWDYEQYF. The CDR3 nucleotides are TGCGCCAGCAGCCAACATCCCTGGAGGTGGGACTACGAGCAGTACTTC.